The clone carrying this T cell receptor (beta chain) appeared many times. Its target is unknown. The people who gave samples were healthy Caucasians from Russia, aged about 6 to 95. Combining a sample-barcoded 5' primer with a J-beta primer mix, a second PCR ran for 7 to 11 cycles. The template-switch adaptor was a 5' adaptor with 12 random nucleotides. It tagged each cDNA molecule. Each CDR3 protein is one row after TCRdb ran MiXCR on the 5' RACE reads. The sample shows 650,000 to 1,000,000 distinct CDR3 sequences, around 36% of them seen only once. This sample is drawn from a study of blood T cells in healthy people across ages. CDR1 and CDR2 from the germline V gene are LNHNV and YYDKDF (reference sequence). The CDR3 totals 15 residues. V was trimmed by 0 bases and J by 0 bases, leaving 9 bases between them. General observations from the study: Samples with more naive T cells showed higher observed beta diversity. Per-million-T-cell TCR beta diversity fell roughly linearly with age.

The sequence was obtained from a man aged 18 to 30 in good health. Sequencing was performed on blood. The chain employs TRBV15 and TRBJ2-7, with D maybe TRBD2 (5 bases). The chain's CDR3 is CATSRDRGSSYEQYF. CDR3 DNA sequence: TGTGCCACCAGCAGAGATAGAGGGAGCTCCTACGAGCAGTACTTC.